The rows below give T cell receptor beta chains drawn from one sample of a study of T cells after posttransplantation cyclophosphamide. Measured with immunoSEQ multiplex PCR; TCRdb has only the in-frame clones, and not every one. The table lists around 39,000 clones, with no singletons. Material for sequencing was PBMCs. Source of these receptors: a girl aged 5-17 years in good health, CMV-negative, and a related stem cell transplant donor. CDR3s leave out the opening cysteine and the closing phenylalanine or tryptophan. A row's size may be missing; if present it is once, few, many or a size class.

>many|TRBJ2-1|TRBV11-2
ASSLAPWAAGDYYNEQF
>many|TRBJ1-2|TRBV10-3
AISESPTANYGYT
>many|TRBJ2-7|TRBV28
ASSPQTALYSYEQY
>NA|TRBJ2-5|TRBV7-9
ASSSLRSSGGETQY
>many|TRBJ2-2|TRBV4-3
ASSLLERREFGGELF
>few|TRBJ2-5|TRBV6-5
ASSQYRGLGEQY
>many|TRBJ1-1|TRBV11-2
ASSSIQGLGTEAF
>many|TRBJ2-3|TRBV5-4
ASSYSALAGVDTQY
>many|TRBJ2-1|TRBV9
ASSDSGGALNEQF
>many|TRBJ1-5|TRBV7-9
ASSLPNQPQH
>many|TRBJ2-3|TRBV5-6
ASSRQGTLSSTDTQY
>many|TRBJ1-6|TRBV19
ASNMESSYNSPLH
>many|TRBJ2-7|TRBV5-1
ASSYGPAYEQY
>NA|TRBJ2-3|TRBV7-6
ASSLFADTQY
>few|TRBJ2-7|TRBV5-4
ASSRGDSRYEQY
>few|TRBJ2-2|TRBV7-3
ASSLNLAGGTGELF
>NA|TRBJ2-5|TRBV4-2
ASSHGLSGVQETQY
>many|TRBJ1-2|TRBV10-3
AISDRGQFSPTEYGYT
>many|TRBJ2-7|TRBV29-1
SVDGQGGYEQY
>few|TRBJ2-3|TRBV7-3
ASSPRGERGGYIDTQY
>NA|TRBJ2-3|TRBV7-2
ASSLAYDSGEY
>NA|TRBJ2-7|TRBV29-1
SVTGTSGRFEQY
>many|TRBJ1-2|TRBV28
ASSAGDRDYGYT
>NA|TRBJ2-1|TRBV5-1
ASSSTSGVLYNEQF
>few|TRBJ1-2|TRBV5-6
ASSPGTGQPNYGYT
>many|TRBJ2-7|TRBV6-1
ASSPQGGEQY
>few|TRBJ2-3|TRBV7-9
ASTKLTSGGYTDTQY
>many|TRBJ2-7|TRBV5-4
ASSPISGEQY
>many|TRBJ1-2|TRBV28
ASSGMDRLGYT
>many|TRBJ2-5|TRBV6-5
ASSYANRRETQY
>few|TRBJ2-2|TRBV5-4
ASSHRTGVNTGELF
>NA|TRBJ2-1|TRBV29-1
SVETFNEQF
>many|TRBJ2-3|TRBV9
ASSVAPSGRENGQY
>many|TRBJ2-2|TRBV4-1
ASARAGSNTGELF
>few|TRBJ1-2|TRBV27
ASSLLRGYNYGYT
>many|TRBJ1-3|TRBV9
ASSVGRDGNTIY
>many|TRBJ1-2|TRBV5-4
ASSPPGQSYGYT
>many|TRBJ1-1|TRBV29-1
SVRTGNTEAF
>many|TRBJ1-1|TRBV6-1
ASSEGFPGQSRAF
>NA|TRBJ2-3|TRBV6-5
ASRRDRGSTDTQY
>many|TRBJ1-2|TRBV6-5
ASTRDSRDGYT
>many|TRBJ2-5|TRBV5-1
ASRRGLAGVETQY
>few|TRBJ2-5|TRBV7-9
ASSLAGRGETQY
>few|TRBJ2-5|TRBV29-1
SVADRGNRETQY
>few|TRBJ2-7|TRBV27
ASSPGESHAPKQY
>many|TRBJ2-1|TRBV9
ASTELAGDYNEQF
>many|TRBJ1-6|TRBV27
ASSLQGNSPLH
>many|TRBJ2-7|TRBV10-2
ASSEGRGEQY
>many|TRBJ1-5|TRBV27
ASSLPGQTQH
>many|TRBJ1-1|TRBV19
ASGRPGTEAF
>many|TRBJ2-1|TRBV5-1
ASSSQRGPYNEQF
>many|TRBJ1-3|TRBV9
ASSVDPRRSGNTIY
>many|TRBJ1-6|TRBV5-4
ATAQGNNSPLH
>few|TRBJ1-1|TRBV28
ASSLGGTGGGITEAF